This TCR beta chain was documented in a study of shared clonotypes between healthy human individuals (dated by TCRdb to between 2020 and 2021). Some background on the complete study: The cohort included three men and a couple of women between 18 and 49 years of age. For each donor, three plates each were used for CD4 naive and CD4 memory, two plates were used for CD8 naive, and one plate was used for CD8 memory. To estimate repertoire size and how much clonotype sharing occurs between individuals, the study deeply sequenced the blood TCR repertoires of several healthy adults. To increase sequencing depth and limit assay-specific biases, different laboratories used diverse techniques to prepare libraries and sequence TCR repertoires. Between about 0.9 and 9 billion PBMCs per donor were obtained by leukapheresis.

Healthy HIV-negative adults with no recently reported acute infections or vaccinations were included as donors. All donors were Caucasian adults living in Nashville, Tennessee, USA. CD4+ T cells were enriched by magnetic negative selection, after which naive cells were positively selected on CD45RA and the negative fraction was taken as the memory subset. Blood was obtained by leukapheresis, after which PBMCs were separated by Ficoll-Histopaque density gradient centrifugation and cryopreserved in liquid nitrogen vapor phase. Purity and quantity of every magnetically sorted T cell population were checked by analytical flow cytometry. From each sorted fraction, genomic DNA was isolated and quantified by UV absorbance on a Nanodrop 2000c. Trimming takes 2 bases off V and 4 bases off J; junction bases not matched to a gene: 14. CDR1 and CDR2 (MDHEN, SYDVKM) derive from the germline V gene. The CDR3 starts with the cysteine, ends with the phenylalanine, and has 17 residues. Left in the record is the CDR3 DNA by itself, 51 bases read in frame from the first base.

What the study reported, not specific to this receptor: Based on pairwise subsampling, the degree of clonotype sharing among donors was expected to be affected by sequencing depth. Estimated clonotype richness was generally larger for naive than for memory subsets. Sampling was limited to blood, and TCR repertoires in tissue likely differ from TCR repertoires in blood. When a few donors were compared, the shared fraction of clonotypes was approximately 5% for naive CD4, 3.5% for naive CD8, 2.3% for memory CD4, and roughly 0.4% for memory CD8. Because the study included a small number of donors, the genetic and exposure-history diversity represented was limited. Clonotypes shared by all four sorted-subset donors showed higher generation probabilities than non-shared clonotypes. Incomplete sequencing was indicated by rarefaction of sorted-subset datasets, despite the large sequencing depth.

Using the deep immunoSEQ assay, TCR CDR3 regions were amplified from genomic DNA by multiplex PCR. Genomic DNA extracted from each cell subset was distributed evenly over all wells of several immunoSEQ 96-well plates, and each plate served as one replicate. Each replicate PCR for sorted subsets received roughly 0.2 ug genomic DNA, equal to roughly 30,000 T cell genomes. Purified libraries were measured with a Qubit 3.0 fluorometer, size-checked on a Bioanalyzer 2100, and measured again with the KAPA Library Quantification kit. Every immunoSEQ 96-well plate was sequenced on a dedicated single-read 150-cycle Illumina NextSeq 550 flow cell. The study's own analysis went as follows. The immunoSEQ output contained only junctional sequences without quality scores, so filtering could not match that applied to full-length reads. To assign V/J genes and CDR3, sequences were annotated against IMGT germline references using PyIR, a Python wrapper for IgBLAST v1.9. Reads with weak V/J assignments (E-value above 1e-6), missing CDR3, stop codons, out-of-frame junctions, or ambiguous translated residues were removed. V3J clonotypes were defined as sequences sharing an identical inferred V gene, J gene, and CDR3 amino acid sequence. Percentage overlap between repertoires was calculated by dividing the number of shared unique clonotypes by the size of the smaller repertoire. RTK rarefaction, the Chao1 estimator, and Recon v2.1 estimates of unobserved clonotypes were used to assess repertoire richness. Generation probabilities for all TCRbeta clonotypes obtained by the gDNA method from a few donors were computed using OLGA. TCRdb mirrors the immuneACCESS table, restricted to in-frame sequences. Some clones are absent from its copies; in checked studies, under half trace to an unresolved V gene, and the reason for the others is unknown. D and trimming come from the DNA, and the V and J calls and clone size come from that table. Here the sample has hundreds of thousands of clones; about 97% occur a single time. About 0.06% of the sample rests with the top ten.

To note about this clone: It lacks a known antigen. Within one base of it there is no much larger clone, and no base qualities were kept.

This receptor chain uses TRBV28 and TRBJ2-7; the central 7 bases match TRBD1. Input material: naive CD4+ T cells sorted from blood. The cell subset or site label for this specimen denotes: CD45RA+ positively selected. The clonotype was recovered from a woman aged 25 to 45 in good health. The nucleotides are TGTGCCAGCAGTTTAGGCCGGCGAGACAGGGAGAGGTACGAGCAGTACTTC. It encodes CASSLGRRDRERYEQYF.